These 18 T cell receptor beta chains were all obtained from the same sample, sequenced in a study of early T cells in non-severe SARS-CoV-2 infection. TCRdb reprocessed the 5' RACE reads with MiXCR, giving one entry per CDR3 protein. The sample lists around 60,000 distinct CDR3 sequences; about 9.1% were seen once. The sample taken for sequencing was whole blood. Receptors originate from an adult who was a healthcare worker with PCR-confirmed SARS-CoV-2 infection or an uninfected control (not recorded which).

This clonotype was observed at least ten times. As DNA, the CDR3 is TGTGCCAGCAGTCCTAGGGAGTTGGGGACTGAAGCTTTCTTT. Protein sequence: CASSPRELGTEAFF. The chain recombines TRBV6-2 or TRBV6-3 with TRBJ1-1; no clear D. The V end was cut by 5 bases, the J end by 5 bases, with 15 bases between. CDR1 is MNHEY and CDR2 is SVGEGT in the germline V gene. The CDR3 totals 14 residues.

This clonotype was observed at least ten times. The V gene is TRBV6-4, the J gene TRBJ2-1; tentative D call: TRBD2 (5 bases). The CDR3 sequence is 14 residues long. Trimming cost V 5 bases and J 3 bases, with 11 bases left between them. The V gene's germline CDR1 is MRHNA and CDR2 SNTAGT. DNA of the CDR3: TGTGCCAGCAGTACTAGTCCCGACTACAATGAGCAGTTCTTC. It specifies CASSTSPDYNEQFF.

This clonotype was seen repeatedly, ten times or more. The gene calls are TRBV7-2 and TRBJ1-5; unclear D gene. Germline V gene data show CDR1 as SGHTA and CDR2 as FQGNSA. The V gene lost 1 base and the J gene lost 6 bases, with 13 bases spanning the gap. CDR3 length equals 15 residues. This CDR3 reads CASSLGVGRVQPQHF. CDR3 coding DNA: TGTGCCAGCAGCTTAGGGGTTGGTAGGGTTCAGCCCCAGCATTTT.

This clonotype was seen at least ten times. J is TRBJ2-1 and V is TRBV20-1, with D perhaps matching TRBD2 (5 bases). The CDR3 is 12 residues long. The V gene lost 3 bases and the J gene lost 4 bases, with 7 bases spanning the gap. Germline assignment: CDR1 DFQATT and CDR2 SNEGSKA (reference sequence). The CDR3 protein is CSASSGYNEQFF. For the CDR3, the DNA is TGCAGTGCTAGCTCGGGATACAATGAGCAGTTCTTC.

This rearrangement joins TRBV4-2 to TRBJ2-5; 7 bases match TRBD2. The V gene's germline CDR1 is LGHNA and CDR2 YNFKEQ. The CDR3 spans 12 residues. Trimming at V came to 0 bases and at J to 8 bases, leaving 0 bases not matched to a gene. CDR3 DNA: TGTGCCAGCAGCCAAGAGGGACTAACCCAGTACTTC. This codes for CASSQEGLTQYF.

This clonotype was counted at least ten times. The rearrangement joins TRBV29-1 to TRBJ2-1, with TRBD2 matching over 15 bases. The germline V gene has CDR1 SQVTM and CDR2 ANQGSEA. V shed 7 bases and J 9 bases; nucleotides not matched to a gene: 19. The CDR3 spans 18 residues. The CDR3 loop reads CSGRRTSGRARTLGEQFF. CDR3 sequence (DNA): TGCAGCGGCCGTCGGACTAGCGGGAGGGCCAGGACATTGGGTGAGCAGTTCTTC.

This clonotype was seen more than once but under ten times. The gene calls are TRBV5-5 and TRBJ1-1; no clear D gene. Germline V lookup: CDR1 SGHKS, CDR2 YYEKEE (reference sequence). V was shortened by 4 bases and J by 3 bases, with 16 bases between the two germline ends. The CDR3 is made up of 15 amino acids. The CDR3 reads CASSAQNSGYTEAFF. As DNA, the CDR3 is TGTGCCAGCAGCGCACAAAATTCGGGCTACACTGAAGCTTTCTTT.

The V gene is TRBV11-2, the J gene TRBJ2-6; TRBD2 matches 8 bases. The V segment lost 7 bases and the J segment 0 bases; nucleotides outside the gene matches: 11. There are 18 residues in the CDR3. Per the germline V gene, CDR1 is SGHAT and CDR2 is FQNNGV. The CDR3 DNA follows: TGTGCCAGCAACCCGGGGGGGTTTTATCTCTCTGGGGCCAACGTCCTGACTTTC. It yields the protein CASNPGGFYLSGANVLTF.

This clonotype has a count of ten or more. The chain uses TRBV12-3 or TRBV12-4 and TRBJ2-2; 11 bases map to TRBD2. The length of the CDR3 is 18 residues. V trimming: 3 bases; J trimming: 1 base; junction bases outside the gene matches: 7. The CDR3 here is CASSFPPTSGRNTGELFF. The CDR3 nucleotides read TGTGCCAGCAGTTTTCCCCCAACTAGCGGGAGGAACACCGGGGAGCTGTTTTTT.

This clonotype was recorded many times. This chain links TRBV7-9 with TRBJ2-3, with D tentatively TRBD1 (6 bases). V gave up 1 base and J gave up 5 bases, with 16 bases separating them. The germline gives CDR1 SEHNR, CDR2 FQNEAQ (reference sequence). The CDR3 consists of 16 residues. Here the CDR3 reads CASSLGSAGDGDTQYF. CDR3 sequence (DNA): TGTGCCAGCAGCTTAGGTTCGGCAGGGGATGGAGATACGCAGTATTTT.

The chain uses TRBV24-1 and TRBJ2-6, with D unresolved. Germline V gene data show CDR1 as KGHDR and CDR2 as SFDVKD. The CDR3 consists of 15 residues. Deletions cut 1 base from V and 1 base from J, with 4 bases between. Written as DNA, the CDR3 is TGTGCCACCAGTGATTTTAAATCTGGGGCCAACGTCCTGACTTTC. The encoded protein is CATSDFKSGANVLTF.

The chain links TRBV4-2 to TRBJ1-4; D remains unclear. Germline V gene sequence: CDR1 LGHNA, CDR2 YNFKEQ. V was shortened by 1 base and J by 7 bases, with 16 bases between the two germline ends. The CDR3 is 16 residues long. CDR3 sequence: CASSQVDTLEGEKLFF. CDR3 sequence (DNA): TGTGCCAGCAGCCAAGTTGACACCTTAGAAGGTGAAAAACTGTTTTTT.

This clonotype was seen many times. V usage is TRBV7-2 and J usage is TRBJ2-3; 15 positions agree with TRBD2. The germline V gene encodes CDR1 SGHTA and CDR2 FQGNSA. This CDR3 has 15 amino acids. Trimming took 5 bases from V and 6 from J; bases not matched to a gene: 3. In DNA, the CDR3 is TGTGCCAGCAGCACTGGACTAGCGGGGGGGGATACGCAGTATTTT. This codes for CASSTGLAGGDTQYF.

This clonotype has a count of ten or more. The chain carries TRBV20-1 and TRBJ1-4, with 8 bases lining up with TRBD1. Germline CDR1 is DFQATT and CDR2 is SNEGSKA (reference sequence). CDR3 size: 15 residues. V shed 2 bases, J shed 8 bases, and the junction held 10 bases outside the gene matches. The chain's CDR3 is CSARKSQGAREKLFF. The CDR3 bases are TGCAGTGCTAGAAAGAGTCAGGGGGCAAGGGAAAAACTGTTTTTT.

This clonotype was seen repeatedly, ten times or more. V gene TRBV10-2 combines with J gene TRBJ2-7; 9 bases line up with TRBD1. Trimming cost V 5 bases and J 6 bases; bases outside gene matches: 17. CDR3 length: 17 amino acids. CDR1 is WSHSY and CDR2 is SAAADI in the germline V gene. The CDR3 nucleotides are TGCGCCAGCAGTAGTCTTCGTACGGGACAGGGAATTGGCGAGCAGTACTTC. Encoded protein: CASSSLRTGQGIGEQYF.

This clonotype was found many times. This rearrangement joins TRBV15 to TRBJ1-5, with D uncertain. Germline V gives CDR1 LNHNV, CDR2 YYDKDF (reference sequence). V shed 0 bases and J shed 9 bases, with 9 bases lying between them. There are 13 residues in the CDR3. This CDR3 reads CATSRDRRWPQHF. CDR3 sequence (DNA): TGTGCCACCAGCAGAGATCGAAGGTGGCCCCAGCATTTT.

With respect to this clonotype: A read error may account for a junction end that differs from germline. The CDR3 is CVSSFSEVGSTDTQYF. CDR3 in DNA: TGTGTCAGCAGCTTCTCGGAGGTGGGGAGCACAGATACGCAGTATTTT. The J gene is TRBJ2-3, the V gene TRBV11-2, with a weak D call TRBD2 (5 bases). The CDR3 sequence is 16 residues long. The germline V gene encodes CDR1 SGHAT and CDR2 FQNNGV.

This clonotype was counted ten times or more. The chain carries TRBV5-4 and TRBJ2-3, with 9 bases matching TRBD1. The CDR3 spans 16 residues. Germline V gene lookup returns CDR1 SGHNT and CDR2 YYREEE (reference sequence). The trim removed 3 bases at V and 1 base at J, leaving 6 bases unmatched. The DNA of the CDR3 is TGTGCCAGCAGCTGGGAAAGGACAGGGGGCACAGATACGCAGTATTTT. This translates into CASSWERTGGTDTQYF. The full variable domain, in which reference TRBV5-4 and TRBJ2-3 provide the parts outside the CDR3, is ETGVTQSPTHLIKTRGQQVTLRCSSQSGHNTVSWYQQALGQGPQFIFQYYREEENGRGNFPPRFSGLQFPNYSSELNVNALELDDSALYLCASSWERTGGTDTQYFGPGTRLTVL.